One sample yielded the 7 T cell receptor beta chains listed below, sequenced in a study of T-cell memory formation after mild COVID-19. TCRdb re-analysed the 5' RACE reads in MiXCR, keeping a single row per CDR3 protein. The table lists 150,000 to 200,000 distinct CDR3 sequences, 9.5% to 13% of them singletons. The sequencing input was PBMCs or a T cell subset sorted from them (not recorded which). These receptors came from a man in his late teens or twenties who had mild COVID-19 (a few samples of this study predate the infection). Cell type and time point are not known.

This clonotype was seen a few times. V is TRBV6-2 or TRBV6-3 and J is TRBJ1-5, with D perhaps matching TRBD1 (5 bases). Germline CDR1 is MNHEY and CDR2 is SVGEGT. V gave up 4 bases and J gave up 4 bases, with 11 bases separating them. The CDR3 has 14 residues. The CDR3 here is CASSSRDLNQPQHF. The CDR3 bases are TGTGCCAGCAGTTCCCGGGACCTTAATCAGCCCCAGCATTTT.

A few counts support this clonotype. The chain has TRBV9 and TRBJ1-1; D is perhaps TRBD1 (6 bases). The germline V gene has CDR1 SGDLS and CDR2 YYNGEE. Trimming left V 2 bases short and J 3 bases short, with 14 bases between. CDR3 length: 15 amino acids. Here the CDR3 DNA reads TGTGCCAGCAGCGTTCGGGACATTGCTTACACTGAAGCTTTCTTT. It yields the protein CASSVRDIAYTEAFF. Full variable domain (remainder filled in from reference TRBV9 and TRBJ1-1): DSGVTQTPKHLITATGQRVTLRCSPRSGDLSVYWYQQSLDQGLQFLIQYYNGEERAKGNILERFSAQQFPDLHSELNLSSLELGDSALYFCASSVRDIAYTEAFFGQGTRLTVV.

The rearrangement joins TRBV7-8 to TRBJ1-4; no firm D call. This CDR3 is 15 amino acids long. Trimming stripped 6 bases from V and 5 bases from J, with 16 bases between. The germline V gene has CDR1 SGHVS and CDR2 FQNEAQ. The CDR3 here is CASRSQVKLNEKLFF. The CDR3 nucleotides are TGTGCCAGCAGATCCCAGGTTAAGCTAAATGAAAAACTGTTTTTT.

This clonotype was found many times. The chain is built from TRBV9 and TRBJ1-6; D uncertain. This CDR3 has 15 amino acids. Germline V gives CDR1 SGDLS, CDR2 YYNGEE. Trimming left V 4 bases short and J 13 bases short, with 21 bases between. CDR3 region: CASSQEPRNAMPLHF. CDR3 nucleotide sequence: TGTGCCAGCAGCCAAGAACCGCGAAACGCTATGCCCCTCCACTTT.

This clonotype was counted only a few times. J is TRBJ2-7 and V is TRBV28, with D uncertain. V was cut by 6 bases and J by 6 bases, with 9 bases left in between. CDR3 length: 11 amino acids. Germline CDR1 MDHEN, CDR2 SYDVKM. The CDR3, as DNA: TGTGCCAGCAGCACAACCATCGAGCAGTACGTC. Protein sequence: CASSTTIEQYV.

The chain recombines TRBV20-1 with TRBJ1-2; TRBD1 is a possible D gene (5 bases). This CDR3 spans 13 amino acids. CDR1 DFQATT and CDR2 SNEGSKA come from the germline V gene (reference sequence). The germline V and J ends were trimmed by 1 base and 8 bases, with 14 bases remaining between them. CDR3 in amino acids: CSARVPGTGGYTF. CDR3 nucleotide sequence: TGCAGTGCTAGAGTCCCTGGGACTGGGGGCTACACCTTC.

The chain combines TRBV7-9 with TRBJ2-7; D possibly corresponds to TRBD1 (5 bases). CDR1 and CDR2 (germline): SEHNR, FQNEAQ (reference sequence). V was shortened by 2 bases and J by 5 bases, with 10 bases between the two germline ends. CDR3 length: 13 residues. This CDR3 reads CASSLWQGHEQYF. DNA for the CDR3: TGTGCCAGCAGCTTATGGCAGGGTCACGAGCAGTACTTC.